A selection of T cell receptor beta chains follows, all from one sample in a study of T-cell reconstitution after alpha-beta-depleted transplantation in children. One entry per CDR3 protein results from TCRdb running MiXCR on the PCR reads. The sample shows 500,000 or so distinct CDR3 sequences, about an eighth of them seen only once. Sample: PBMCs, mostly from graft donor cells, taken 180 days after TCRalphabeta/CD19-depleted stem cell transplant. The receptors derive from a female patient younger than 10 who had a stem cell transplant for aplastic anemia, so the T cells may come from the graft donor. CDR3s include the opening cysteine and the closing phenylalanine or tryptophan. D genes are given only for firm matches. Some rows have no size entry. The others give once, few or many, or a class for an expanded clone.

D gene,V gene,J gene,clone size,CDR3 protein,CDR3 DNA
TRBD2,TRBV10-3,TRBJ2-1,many,CAITRLAGRSNEQFF,TGTGCCATCACGAGACTAGCGGGAAGGAGTAATGAGCAGTTCTTC
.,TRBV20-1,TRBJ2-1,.,CSASTRPSYNEQFF,TGCAGTGCATCTACTAGACCCTCCTACAATGAGCAGTTCTTC
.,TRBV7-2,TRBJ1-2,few,CASSFRGNGYTF,TGTGCCAGCAGCTTCAGGGGTAACGGCTACACCTTC
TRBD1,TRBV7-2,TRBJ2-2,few,CASSSSVGQEYTGELFF,TGTGCCAGCAGCTCATCCGTCGGACAGGAGTACACCGGGGAGCTGTTTTTT
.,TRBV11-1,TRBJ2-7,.,CASSPMSGRHPNSYEQYF,TGTGCCAGCAGCCCCATGTCCGGCAGGCACCCGAATTCCTACGAGCAGTACTTC
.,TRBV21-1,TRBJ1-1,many,CASSKGSGADGYMNTEAFF,TGTGCCAGCAGCAAAGGATCAGGGGCGGACGGATACATGAACACTGAAGCTTTCTTT
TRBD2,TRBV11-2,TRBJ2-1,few,CASSSPNRLAGGASYNEQFF,TGTGCCAGCAGCTCACCTAACAGACTAGCGGGAGGGGCCTCCTACAATGAGCAGTTCTTC
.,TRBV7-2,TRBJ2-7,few,CASSLKRTASSYEQYF,TGTGCCAGCAGCTTAAAGCGGACGGCAAGCTCCTACGAGCAGTACTTC
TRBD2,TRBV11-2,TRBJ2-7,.,CASSLDGSWEGSYEQYF,TGTGCCAGCAGCTTAGATGGGTCGTGGGAGGGGAGCTACGAGCAGTACTTC
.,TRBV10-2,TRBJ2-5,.,CASSESRETQYF,TGCGCCAGCAGTGAGTCGAGGGAGACCCAGTACTTC
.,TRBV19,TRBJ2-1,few,CASSIGALNEQFF,TGTGCCAGTAGTATAGGGGCCCTCAATGAGCAGTTCTTC
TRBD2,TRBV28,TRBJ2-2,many,CASSALAGVGTGELFF,TGTGCCAGCAGTGCACTAGCGGGAGTCGGAACCGGGGAGCTGTTTTTT
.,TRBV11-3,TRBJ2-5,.,CASSFFQGAGRETQYF,TGTGCCAGCAGCTTTTTTCAAGGGGCAGGGAGGGAGACCCAGTACTTC
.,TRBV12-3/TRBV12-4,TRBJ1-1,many,CASSLSTVNAFF,TGTGCCAGCAGTTTGTCAACGGTGAATGCTTTCTTT
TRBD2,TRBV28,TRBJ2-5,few,CASSSLREAILGETQYF,TGTGCCAGCAGTTCCCTTCGGGAGGCCATCCTAGGGGAGACCCAGTACTTC
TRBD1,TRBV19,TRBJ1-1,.,CASSGGQPNTEAFF,TGTGCCAGTAGTGGGGGACAGCCGAACACTGAAGCTTTCTTT
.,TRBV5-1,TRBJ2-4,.,CASSLDSTADKNIQYF,TGCGCCAGCAGCTTGGACTCAACGGCAGATAAAAACATTCAGTACTTC
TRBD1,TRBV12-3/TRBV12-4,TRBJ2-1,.,CASTRDRAVDEQFF,TGTGCCAGCACCCGGGACAGGGCAGTCGATGAGCAGTTCTTC
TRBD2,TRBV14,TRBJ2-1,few,CASSRILAGLNEQFF,TGTGCCAGCAGCCGAATACTAGCGGGCCTCAATGAGCAGTTCTTC
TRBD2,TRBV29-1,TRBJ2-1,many,CSVATSGTIQWVTNEQFF,TGCAGCGTTGCTACTAGCGGGACCATCCAGTGGGTTACCAATGAGCAGTTCTTC
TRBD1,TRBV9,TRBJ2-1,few,CASSADRVGGNEQFF,TGTGCCAGCAGCGCAGACAGGGTTGGGGGCAATGAGCAGTTCTTC
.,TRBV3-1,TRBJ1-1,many,CASSQDLILVTEAFF,TGTGCCAGCAGCCAAGATCTTATCCTCGTCACTGAAGCTTTCTTT
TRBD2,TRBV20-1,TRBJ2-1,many,CSALSGSTDEQFF,TGCAGTGCTTTGAGCGGGAGTACCGATGAGCAGTTCTTC
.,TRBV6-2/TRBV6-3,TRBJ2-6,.,CASSYSGLTVSGANGLTF,TGTGCCAGCAGTTACTCTGGACTAACGGTCTCTGGGGCCAACGGCCTGACTTTC